This is a list of T cell receptor beta chains from one sample in a study of cytomegalovirus exposure and HLA in healthy donors. Only in-frame clones appear in the TCRdb table, and some are missing; sequencing was by immunoSEQ multiplex PCR. The data show hundreds of thousands of clones, approximately 78% seen once. Source material: PBMCs. Receptors originate from a male donor in good health and CMV-seronegative. Each CDR3 is given with its conserved first and last residue. The D gene is left open where the match is weak. A row's size may be missing; if present it is once, few, many or a size class.

j_call v_call d_call clone_size cdr3_nt cdr3_aa
TRBJ1-4 TRBV9 . . TGTGCCAGCAGCCTACGGGGGGGGGCGCGTGAAAAACTGTTTTTT CASSLRGGAREKLFF
TRBJ2-7 TRBV5-1 TRBD2 . TGCGCCAGCAGCTCGGCACAACTAGCGGGAGCCCACGAGCAGTACTTC CASSSAQLAGAHEQYF
TRBJ1-5 TRBV19 . . TGTGCCAGTATAAAGTCGTCGACAGCGAATCAGCCCCAGCATTTT CASIKSSTANQPQHF
TRBJ1-2 TRBV27 TRBD1 . TGTGCCAGCAGTTTGGGACAGGGGGCGGGCTATGGCTACACCTTC CASSLGQGAGYGYTF
TRBJ2-3 TRBV6-1 . once TGTGCCGGCCGGACTAAAGATACGCAGTATTTT CAGRTKDTQYF
TRBJ1-5 TRBV6-5 . . TGTGCCAGCAGTTACGGGGGGAAATGGCCCCAGCATTTT CASSYGGKWPQHF
TRBJ1-2 TRBV5-1 TRBD1 . TGCGCCAGCAGCACCGGGACAGCTAGTGAAAGCTACACCTTC CASSTGTASESYTF
TRBJ2-3 TRBV5-4 . . TGTGCCAGCAACCCAGACGGGGTTAGCACAGATACGCAGTATTTT CASNPDGVSTDTQYF
TRBJ1-1 TRBV7-8 . . TGTGCCAGCAGCGACCGTGACAGGAACACTGAAGCTTTCTTT CASSDRDRNTEAFF
TRBJ1-1 TRBV6-5 . few TGTGCCAGCAGTTACTCGACAGGCGAAGCTTTCTTT CASSYSTGEAFF
TRBJ2-6 TRBV5-1 . . TGCGCCAGCAGCTCTCAGACAGACTCTGGGGCCAACGTCCTGACTTTC CASSSQTDSGANVLTF
TRBJ1-4 TRBV5-1 . . TGCGCCAGCAGCTTGGTCTCAGGGGCCGCAAATGAAAAACTGTTTTTT CASSLVSGAANEKLFF
TRBJ1-3 TRBV19 TRBD1 . TGTGCCAGTAGTCCATGGGACAGGACAGGAAACACCATATATTTT CASSPWDRTGNTIYF
TRBJ2-7 TRBV12-1 . . TGTGCCAGCAGCTTGATGTCCGGGACTAGGAAAATCCTCGAGCAGTACTTC CASSLMSGTRKILEQYF